One sample yielded the 17 T cell receptor beta chains listed below, sequenced in a study of regulatory T cells in long-lasting Graves disease. Researchers made TCR beta libraries by using iRepertoire HTBI primers and running Arm-PCR on CDR3 regions. TCRdb fed the multiplex PCR reads into MiXCR, producing one record per CDR3 protein. The repertoire has hundreds of thousands of distinct CDR3 sequences, 16% of them found once; the top ten carry 30%. The time point was: newly diagnosed GD, antithyroid drugs for less than 3 months. The TCR library used RNA extracted from PBMCs. This sample also belongs to another study, concerning T cells in Graves' hyperthyroidism and ophthalmopathy.

The sample here was peripheral blood mononuclear cells (PBMCs), taken at new diagnosis, from a patient treated with antithyroid drugs. The receptors were gathered from a man in his forties with Graves disease.

The chain joins TRBV4-2 to TRBJ2-2; TRBD2 might be the D (7 bases). Germline CDR1 and CDR2: LGHNA and YNFKEQ. Trimming took 3 bases from V and 6 from J, leaving 14 bases between them. This CDR3 has 15 residues. The chain's CDR3 is CASSHRGADAGELFF. CDR3 in DNA: TGTGCCAGCAGCCATCGGGGGGCCGACGCCGGGGAGCTGTTTTTT.

This clonotype was recorded a few times. This sequence joins TRBV27 and TRBJ2-2, with D perhaps given as TRBD1 or TRBD2 (5 bases each). Trimming removed 6 bases at V and 3 bases at J, with 11 bases between. This CDR3 region has 14 residues. CDR1 MNHEY and CDR2 SMNVEV come from the germline V gene (reference sequence). This chain's CDR3 is CASRKGRDTGELFF. The DNA of the CDR3 is TGTGCCAGCAGAAAGGGACGGGACACCGGGGAGCTGTTTTTT.

This clonotype was seen only a few times. The J gene is TRBJ2-5, the V gene TRBV4-2, with D tentatively TRBD1 (6 bases). Trimming shortened V by 3 bases and J by 3 bases, and 8 bases separated the two germline ends. The V gene's germline CDR1 is LGHNA and CDR2 YNFKEQ. The CDR3 extends over 13 amino acids. The CDR3 loop reads CASSHPGEETQYF. In nucleotides, the CDR3 is TGTGCCAGCAGCCATCCAGGGGAAGAGACCCAGTACTTC.

This clonotype was observed many times. The chain joins TRBV2 to TRBJ1-6; D perhaps matches TRBD1 (6 bases). This CDR3 is built from 16 residues. V was cut by 8 bases and J by 3 bases, with 17 bases left in between. Germline V gene data show CDR1 as SNHLY and CDR2 as FYNNEI. The CDR3 DNA sequence: TGTGCCAGCTCGGACGGGGGCGCGGGCTATAATTCACCCCTCCACTTT. Its protein product is CASSDGGAGYNSPLHF.

The rearrangement uses TRBV5-1 and TRBJ1-3, with 10 bases lining up with TRBD1. This CDR3 comprises 15 residues. From germline, CDR1 is SGHRS and CDR2 YFSETQ. With V trimmed by 4 bases and J by 2 bases, 3 bases remained unmatched. The chain's CDR3 is CASSRTGGTGNTIYF. In nucleotides, the CDR3 is TGCGCCAGCAGCAGGACAGGGGGAACTGGAAACACCATATATTTT.

In this sample, this clonotype turned up a few times. At one end, the junction sequence differs from germline, possibly due to a read error. V and J are TRBV4-3 and TRBJ1-3; tentatively, D is TRBD1 (6 bases). The CDR3 totals 14 residues. Germline CDR1 and CDR2: LGHNA and YSLEER. In DNA, the CDR3 is TGCGCCAGCAGCCAAGATAGCAGGGGAAAAACCATATATTTT. Its translation is CASSQDSRGKTIYF.

This clonotype was seen a handful of times. This sequence joins TRBV2 and TRBJ2-7; the match to TRBD1 covers 10 bases. There are 13 residues in the CDR3. CDR1 is SNHLY and CDR2 is FYNNEI in the germline V gene. The V and J ends lost 7 bases and 5 bases, in that order; junction bases with no gene match: 5. The CDR3 is CASNRQGADEQYF. The CDR3 DNA reads as TGTGCCAGCAACCGACAGGGGGCTGACGAGCAGTACTTC.

This clonotype was seen repeatedly, ten times or more. The chain is built from TRBV20-1 and TRBJ2-5; unclear D gene. The V end was cut by 0 bases, the J end by 4 bases, with 9 bases between. Germline V gene data show CDR1 as DFQATT and CDR2 as SNEGSKA (reference sequence). The CDR3 loop spans 13 amino acids. The CDR3 bases are TGCAGTGCTAGAGATCTCGGCAGAGAGACCCAGTACTTC. It encodes CSARDLGRETQYF.

This clonotype appeared a few times. The rearrangement links TRBV5-1 to TRBJ1-1; 10 nucleotides agree with TRBD1. This CDR3 spans 15 amino acids. Germline CDR1 reads SGHRS; CDR2 reads YFSETQ. The V segment lost 2 bases and the J segment 3 bases; nucleotides outside the gene matches: 4. In DNA, the CDR3 is TGCGCCAGCAGCTTTGACAGGGGGCATGACACTGAAGCTTTCTTT. It codes for CASSFDRGHDTEAFF.

CDR3 protein: CASRSQSWAFF. The CDR3, as DNA: TGTGCCAGCAGGTCGCAGAGTTGGGCTTTCTTT. The V gene is TRBV28, the J gene TRBJ1-1; no clear D. The CDR3 sequence is 11 residues long. The germline V gene encodes CDR1 MDHEN and CDR2 SYDVKM. The V gene lost 6 bases and the J gene lost 11 bases, with 13 bases spanning the gap.

J is TRBJ2-2 and V is TRBV7-6, with 9 nucleotides matching TRBD2. The CDR3 consists of 21 residues. Losses at the gene ends were 1 base for V and 6 bases for J; bases not matched to a gene: 21. The germline V gene encodes CDR1 SGHVS and CDR2 FNYEAQ. Here the CDR3 reads CASSLVSPRLRGGSFAGELFF. The DNA for the CDR3 is TGTGCCAGCAGCTTAGTATCTCCCCGGTTGCGGGGGGGTTCTTTCGCCGGGGAGCTGTTTTTT.

This clonotype was recorded at least ten times. The genes are TRBV20-1 and TRBJ1-1; D not certain. The V and J ends lost 1 base and 2 bases respectively, with 5 bases between them. The CDR3 is made up of 12 amino acids. Per the germline V gene, CDR1 is DFQATT and CDR2 is SNEGSKA (reference sequence). The CDR3 reads CSARVRNTEAFF. CDR3 DNA sequence: TGCAGTGCTAGAGTCAGAAACACTGAAGCTTTCTTT.

This clonotype showed up many times. Mismatch with germline at one junction end may stem from a read error. V usage is TRBV5-1 and J usage is TRBJ2-2; D might be TRBD2 (5 bases). The V gene's germline CDR1 is SGHRS and CDR2 YFSETQ. This CDR3 is 15 amino acids long. CDR3: CASSYSGANTGELFF. CDR3 DNA: TGTGCCAGCAGTTACTCCGGGGCGAACACCGGGGAGCTGTTTTTT.

This clonotype was seen a few times. The junction shows a germline mismatch at one end, possibly a read error. The V gene is TRBV4-3, the J gene TRBJ2-3, with 8 nucleotides matching TRBD1. CDR1 LGHNA and CDR2 YSLEER come from the germline V gene. The CDR3 runs 17 residues. The CDR3 is CVSSQESAQGAADTQYF. The CDR3 DNA reads as TGCGTCAGCAGCCAAGAATCGGCGCAGGGGGCGGCAGATACGCAGTATTTT.

The chain has TRBV30 and TRBJ2-2; D is perhaps TRBD2 (6 bases). Germline CDR1 and CDR2: GTSNPN and SVGIG (reference sequence). V gave up 1 base and J gave up 3 bases, with 21 bases separating them. The CDR3 is made up of 18 amino acids. The CDR3 bases are TGTGCCTGGAGTGGCTATTTGTCTTTGGGGGGACACACCGGGGAGCTGTTTTTT. Translation: CAWSGYLSLGGHTGELFF.

This clonotype has a count of ten or more. The V gene is TRBV20-1, the J gene TRBJ1-1; tentative D call: TRBD1 (6 bases). The CDR3 consists of 13 residues. The germline V gene encodes CDR1 DFQATT and CDR2 SNEGSKA (reference sequence). V lost 6 bases, J lost 3 bases, and 14 bases lay in between. CDR3 sequence (DNA): TGCAGTGCCGACCCGGGGGCAGACACTGAAGCTTTCTTT. Its protein is CSADPGADTEAFF.

This clonotype has only a few counts. The chain has TRBV29-1 and TRBJ2-5; D possibly matches TRBD1 or TRBD2 (5 bases each). V lost 0 bases and J 0 bases, leaving 14 bases between the germline ends. Germline assignment: CDR1 SQVTM and CDR2 ANQGSEA. The CDR3 consists of 16 residues. The chain's CDR3 is CSVEDPFGADQETQYF. CDR3 nucleotides: TGCAGCGTTGAAGATCCTTTCGGGGCAGACCAAGAGACCCAGTACTTC.